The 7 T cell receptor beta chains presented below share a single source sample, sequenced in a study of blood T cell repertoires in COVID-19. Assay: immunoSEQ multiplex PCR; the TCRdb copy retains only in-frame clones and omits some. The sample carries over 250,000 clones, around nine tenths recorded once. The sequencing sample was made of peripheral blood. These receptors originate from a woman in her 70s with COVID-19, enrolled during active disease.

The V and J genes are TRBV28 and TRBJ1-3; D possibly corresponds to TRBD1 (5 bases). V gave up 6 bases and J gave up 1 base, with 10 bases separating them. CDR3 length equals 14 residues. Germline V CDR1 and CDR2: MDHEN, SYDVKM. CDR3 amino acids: CASRSQGSGNTIYF. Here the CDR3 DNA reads TGTGCCAGCAGGAGTCAGGGATCTGGAAACACCATATATTTT.

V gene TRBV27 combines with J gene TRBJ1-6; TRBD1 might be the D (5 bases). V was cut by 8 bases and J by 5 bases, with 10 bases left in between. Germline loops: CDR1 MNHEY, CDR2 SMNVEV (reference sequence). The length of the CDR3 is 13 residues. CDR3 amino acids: CASQDSNNSPLHF. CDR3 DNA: TGTGCCAGCCAAGACAGTAATAATTCACCCCTCCACTTT.

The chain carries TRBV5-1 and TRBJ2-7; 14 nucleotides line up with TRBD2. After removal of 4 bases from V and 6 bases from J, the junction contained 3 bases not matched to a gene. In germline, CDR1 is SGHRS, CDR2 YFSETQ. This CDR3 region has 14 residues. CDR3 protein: CASSGTSGSLEQYF. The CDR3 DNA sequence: TGCGCCAGCAGCGGGACTAGCGGGAGTCTCGAGCAGTACTTC.

The DNA of the CDR3 is TGTGCCTGGAGGTTACAGGGGGCAAGTGAGCAGTACTTC. Protein product: CAWRLQGASEQYF. The V gene is TRBV30, the J gene TRBJ2-7; TRBD1 matches at 9 bases. The CDR3 covers 13 residues. Germline trimming cut 3 bases from V and 7 bases from J; bases unmatched to any gene: 7. Germline CDR1 and CDR2: GTSNPN and SVGIG (reference sequence).

CDR3 protein: CASSPGGLAAYEQYF. In nucleotides, the CDR3 is TGTGCCAGCAGCCCGGGGGGGCTAGCGGCCTACGAGCAGTACTTC. This chain connects TRBV2 to TRBJ2-7; 8 bases are shared with TRBD2. The germline V gene has CDR1 SNHLY and CDR2 FYNNEI. The CDR3 consists of 15 residues. Germline trimming cut 6 bases from V and 2 bases from J; bases unmatched to any gene: 9.

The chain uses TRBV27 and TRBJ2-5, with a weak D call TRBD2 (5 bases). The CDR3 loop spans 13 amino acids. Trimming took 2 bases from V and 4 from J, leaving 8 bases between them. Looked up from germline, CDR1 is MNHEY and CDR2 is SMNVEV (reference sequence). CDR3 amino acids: CASSLIGRETQYF. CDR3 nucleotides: TGTGCCAGCAGTTTAATTGGGAGAGAGACCCAGTACTTC.

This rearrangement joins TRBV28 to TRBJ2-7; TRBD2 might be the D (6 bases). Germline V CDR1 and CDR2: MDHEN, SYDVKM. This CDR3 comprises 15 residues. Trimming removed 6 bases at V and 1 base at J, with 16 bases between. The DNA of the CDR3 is TGTGCCAGCAGCCCATTCATCCGGGGGTCCTACGAGCAGTACTTC. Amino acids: CASSPFIRGSYEQYF.